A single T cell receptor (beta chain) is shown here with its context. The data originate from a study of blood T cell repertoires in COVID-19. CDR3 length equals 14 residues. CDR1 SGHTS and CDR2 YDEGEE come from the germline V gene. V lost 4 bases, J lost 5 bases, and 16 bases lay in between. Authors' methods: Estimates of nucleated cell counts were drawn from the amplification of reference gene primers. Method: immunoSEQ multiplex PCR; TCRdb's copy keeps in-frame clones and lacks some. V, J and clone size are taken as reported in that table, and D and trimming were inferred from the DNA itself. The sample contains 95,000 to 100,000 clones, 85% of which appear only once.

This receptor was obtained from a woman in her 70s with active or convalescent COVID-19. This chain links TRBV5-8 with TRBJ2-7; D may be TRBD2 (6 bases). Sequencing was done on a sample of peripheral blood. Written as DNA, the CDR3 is TGTGCCAGCAGCCTACGGACTACTTCGGACGAGCAGTACTTC. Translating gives CASSLRTTSDEQYF.